Sequencing of this T cell receptor (beta chain) was carried out in a study of blood T cell repertoires in COVID-19. The table came from immunoSEQ multiplex PCR; TCRdb's copy has only in-frame clones and leaves some out. The repertoire holds around 310,000 clones, with roughly 88% as singletons. V lost 5 bases to trimming and J lost 7 bases; unmatched junction nucleotides: 13. From germline, CDR1 is SGHVS and CDR2 FQNEAQ. The CDR3 spans 16 residues. This clonotype was obtained from a man in his thirties or forties who had recovered from COVID-19. The V call is TRBV7-8, the J call TRBJ1-3; TRBD1 matches at 8 bases. Sequences were obtained from PBMCs or T cells enriched from blood (not recorded which). CDR3: CASSTRRTGLRNTIYF. CDR3 nucleotide sequence: TGTGCCAGCAGCACTAGGAGGACAGGGTTAAGGAACACCATATATTTT.